The present T cell receptor beta chain was sequenced within a study of shared clonotypes between healthy human individuals. Study conclusions and caveats: When compared with the clonotypes that were shared by all four sorted-subset donors, the non-shared clonotypes turned out to have lower generation probabilities. Sampling involved blood alone; tissue repertoires likely differ.

To note about this clone: Its cognate antigen is unknown. At one of its ends the junction is not consistent with the germline gene, which may arise from a read error.

The CDR3 length is 11 residues. Looked up from germline, CDR1 is MNHNS and CDR2 is SASEGT. TCRdb's table, derived via immunoSEQ multiplex PCR, lists solely in-frame clones and lacks some. In the table there are approximately 2.5 million clones, 85% to 95% of which are singletons. The sequencing input was naive CD4+ T cells sorted from blood. The subset denotes: CD45RA+ positively selected. This receptor was taken from a young man in good health. V gene TRBV6-1 combines with J gene TRBJ2-7; D call uncertain. CDR3 sequence reads: CASSESPLVVF. The CDR3 DNA sequence: TGTGCCAGCAGTGAATCACCCTTAGTGGTCTTC.